Listed here is a single T cell receptor (beta chain). This receptor's antigen is unknown. Base qualities were left out, and no much larger clone turns up one base away. The immunoSEQ Assay, a bias-controlled multiplex PCR, was used to amplify TCRbeta CDR3 regions from genomic DNA. The study's processing was this. Within the assay, amplification of reference gene primers was used to estimate how many nucleated cells each sample contained. To quantify the absolute abundance of each unique TCRbeta CDR3 rearrangement, sequence reads were collapsed and filtered. Productive Simpson clonality was computed per sample as the square root of Simpson's diversity index over productive rearrangements. Here the immuneACCESS table is served through TCRdb, limited to in-frame sequences with V and J called. Missing clones are a known gap in these copies; in checked studies unresolved V genes cover under half, and the rest lacks a known reason. V and J calls plus clone size are reproduced from that table; the DNA served to infer D and trimming. This sample holds under 500,000 clones; roughly nine tenths were observed only once. Roughly 1.1% of the sample is taken by the ten largest.

Enrolling through a virtual design, the prospective study's participants ranged in age from about 18 to 89 years and lived across about two dozen United States geographic areas. To assign participants to cohorts, the prospective study relied on clinical history that participants themselves reported in a screening survey and a study questionnaire. Recovered participants in ImmuneRACE Cohort 3 were defined by two consecutive negative NP/OP PCR tests, clearance by a healthcare professional, or resolution of symptoms. In the prospective study, mobile phlebotomists collected whole blood, serum and a nasopharyngeal or oropharyngeal swab from each participant. Additional blood draws and questionnaires over an approximately 2-month period could optionally be provided by prospective study participants. Before DNA extraction, blood samples from the prospective study were shipped at room temperature or frozen.

CDR1 and CDR2 are drawn from the germline V gene: SGHDN, FVKESK. The CDR3 numbers 19 residues from cysteine through phenylalanine. The sequence is cut down to CDR3 DNA, 57 bases in frame from base 1. Here V drops 4 bases and J drops 2 bases, and the junction holds 12 bases not matched to any gene. The sample comes from a study of blood T cell repertoires in COVID-19 (dated by TCRdb to the early 2020s). In terms of the full investigation: Collaborator samples came from the United States, Italy and Spain and covered acute and convalescent phases of COVID-19. Where available, HLA class I and class II types were obtained from metadata supplied by the sample provider rather than from assay-based typing. Sample metadata almost always included a de-identified subject ID, COVID-19 status, age in years and sex. A freely available public database, intended as a resource for researchers studying the immune response to SARS-CoV-2, is where the repertoires were released. The material from the prospective study consisted of cDNA or gDNA derived from T cells, B-cell-depleted T cells, or PBMCs. Samples came from the ongoing ImmuneRACE study (first 160 participants) plus 1,254 subjects from 6 global collaborators. The dataset comprised deeply sampled blood TCRbeta repertoires from subjects exposed to, actively infected with, or recovered from COVID-19.

Beyond this particular receptor, the publication reports: Clinical and demographic metadata were provided uncurated, with the amount varying by source and participant.

The clonotype originates from a man younger than 40 who had recovered from COVID-19. This receptor chain uses TRBV14 and TRBJ2-2; the junction holds 11 bases that match TRBD2. The sample was PBMCs or T cells enriched from blood (not recorded which). The DNA sequence is as follows: TGTGCCAGCAGCCCCTTACCCGGGACTAGCGGCATAAACACCGGGGAGCTGTTTTTT. Its amino acids are CASSPLPGTSGINTGELFF. Extended through the reference TRBV14 and TRBJ2-2 proteins, this CDR3 yields the full variable domain: EAGVTQFPSHSVIEKGQTVTLRCDPISGHDNLYWYRRVMGKEIKFLLHFVKESKQDESGMPNNRFLAERTGGTYSTLKVQPAELEDSGVYFCASSPLPGTSGINTGELFFGEGSRLTVL.